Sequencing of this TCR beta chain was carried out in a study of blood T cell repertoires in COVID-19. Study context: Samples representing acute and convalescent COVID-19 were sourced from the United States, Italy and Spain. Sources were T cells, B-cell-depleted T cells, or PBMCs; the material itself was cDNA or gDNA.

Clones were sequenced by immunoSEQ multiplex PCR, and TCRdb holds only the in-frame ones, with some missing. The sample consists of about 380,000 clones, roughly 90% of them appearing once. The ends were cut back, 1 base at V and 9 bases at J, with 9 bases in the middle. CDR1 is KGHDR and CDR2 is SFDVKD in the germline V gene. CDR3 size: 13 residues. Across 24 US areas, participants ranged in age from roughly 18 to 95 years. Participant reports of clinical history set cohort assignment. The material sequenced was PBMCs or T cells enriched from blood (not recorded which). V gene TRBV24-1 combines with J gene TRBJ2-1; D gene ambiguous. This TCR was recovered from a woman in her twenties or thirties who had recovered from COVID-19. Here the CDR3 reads CATSDFGEGEQFF. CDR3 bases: TGTGCCACCAGTGATTTCGGAGAAGGTGAGCAGTTCTTC.